This T cell receptor (beta chain) was sequenced for a study of control samples from healthy donors and cancer patients. TCRdb's copy holds only in-frame clones and misses some; the assay was immunoSEQ multiplex PCR. The data contain 94,000 or so clones, approximately 88% of them singletons. This clone showed up just once. Trimming pared 2 bases from V and 5 bases from J, leaving 10 bases between. The CDR3 sequence is 13 residues long. Germline loops: CDR1 SGHRS, CDR2 YFSETQ. The receptor was isolated from a man aged 65 to 79 with lung cancer. V is TRBV5-1 and J is TRBJ2-5, with D tentatively TRBD1 (6 bases). The sample consisted of PBMCs. This CDR3 reads CASSLTGLETQYF. The DNA of the CDR3 is TGCGCCAGCAGCTTAACAGGGCTGGAGACCCAGTACTTC.